This T cell receptor beta chain is drawn from a study of T cell repertoires in cytomegalovirus infection. Study-level information: The authors used CMV epitopes that were HLA-C-restricted (recently identified) and HLA-B-restricted (well studied).

This clonotype has a handful of counts. The target antigen is unknown. From the reads, TCRdb called clonotypes with MiXCR, one entry per CDR3 protein. The table shows fewer than 850,000 distinct CDR3 sequences, with roughly 28% occurring only once. This CDR3 has 14 amino acids. Germline CDR1 MNHEY, CDR2 SVGAGI. V was clipped by 0 bases and J by 5 bases, with 11 bases between them. The V gene is TRBV6-5, the J gene TRBJ2-7; no reliable D call. The TCR sequence derives from a human donor in good health (CMV status not recorded). Some clones in this sample may be carry-over from other donors' samples. The sequenced sample was cultured CD8+ T cells from PBMCs, obtained from culture after CMV antigen stimulation. CDR3 sequence: CASSYSQSGDEQYF. Here the CDR3 DNA reads TGTGCCAGCAGTTACTCCCAGTCTGGCGACGAGCAGTACTTC.